This TCR beta chain was sequenced during a study of T cell repertoires in cytomegalovirus infection. Germline V lookup: CDR1 MNHEY, CDR2 SVGAGI. This CDR3 spans 12 amino acids. V dropped 3 bases and J dropped 6 bases, with 8 bases sitting between them. This clonotype turned up a few times. Its antigen remains unidentified. Each CDR3 protein is one row after TCRdb ran MiXCR on the reads. Of approximately 110,000 distinct CDR3 sequences in the sample, under 50% are singletons; the top ten hold roughly 74%. This receptor was identified in a human donor in good health (CMV status not recorded). Some clones in this sample may be carry-over from other donors' samples. The chain employs TRBV6-5 and TRBJ1-1; no definite D call. The sample here was CD8+ T cells from cultured PBMCs, taken from culture after CMV antigen stimulation. The CDR3 sequence is CASSYRGAEAFF. CDR3 DNA sequence: TGTGCCAGCAGTTATCGGGGTGCTGAAGCTTTCTTT.